One T cell receptor beta chain is described in this entry. The antigen remains unidentified. This sample was included in a study of identifying expanded T cells in peripheral blood. The study's findings and limits: Differentially abundant clones: approximately 1.3 between replicates, about 16 at around 14 days, less than 20 at four. Approximately two-week clone count variance significantly increased as total template count grew.

Clones were read by immunoSEQ multiplex PCR, and TCRdb kept only the in-frame ones, dropping some. The sample lists 90,000 to 110,000 clones, around 90% seen once, with under 9% in the top ten. There are 19 residues in the CDR3. Germline V CDR1 and CDR2: SSHAT, FNYEAQ (reference sequence). Germline trimming cut 5 bases from V and 3 bases from J; bases unmatched to any gene: 11. No infections or other immune events were documented during collection. This sequence originates from a person between 18 and 70 years old in good health. The V gene is TRBV7-7, the J gene TRBJ2-2, with 14 bases matching TRBD2. The sample consisted of blood. Here the CDR3 DNA reads TGTGCCAGCAGCCCGAAGTGGACTAGCGGGGGGAAAGACACCGGGGAGCTGTTTTTT. The encoded protein is CASSPKWTSGGKDTGELFF.